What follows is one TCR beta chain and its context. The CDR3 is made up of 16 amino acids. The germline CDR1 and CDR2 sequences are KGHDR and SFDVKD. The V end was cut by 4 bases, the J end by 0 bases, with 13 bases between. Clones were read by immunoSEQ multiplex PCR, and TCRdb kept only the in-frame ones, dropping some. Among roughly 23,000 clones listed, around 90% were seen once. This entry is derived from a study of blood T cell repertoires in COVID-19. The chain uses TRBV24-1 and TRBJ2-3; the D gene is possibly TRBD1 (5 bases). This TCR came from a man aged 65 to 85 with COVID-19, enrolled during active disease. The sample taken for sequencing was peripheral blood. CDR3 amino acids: CATSDSRQPSTDTQYF. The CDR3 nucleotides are TGTGCCACCAGTGACTCAAGACAGCCCAGCACAGATACGCAGTATTTT.